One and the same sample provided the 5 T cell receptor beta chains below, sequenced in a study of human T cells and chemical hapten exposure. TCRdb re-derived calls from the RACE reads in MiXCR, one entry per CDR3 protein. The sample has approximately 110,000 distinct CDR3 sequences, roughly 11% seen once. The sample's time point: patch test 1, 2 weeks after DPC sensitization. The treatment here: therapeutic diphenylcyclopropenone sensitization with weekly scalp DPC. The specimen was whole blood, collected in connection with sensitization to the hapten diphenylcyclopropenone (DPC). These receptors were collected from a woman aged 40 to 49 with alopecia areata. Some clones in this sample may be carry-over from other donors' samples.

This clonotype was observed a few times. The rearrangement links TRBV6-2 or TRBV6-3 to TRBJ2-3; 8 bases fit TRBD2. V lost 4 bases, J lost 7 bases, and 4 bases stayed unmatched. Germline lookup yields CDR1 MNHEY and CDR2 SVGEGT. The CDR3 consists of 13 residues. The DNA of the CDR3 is TGTGCCAGCAGTTCAGGACTAGCCAATACGCAGTATTTT. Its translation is CASSSGLANTQYF.

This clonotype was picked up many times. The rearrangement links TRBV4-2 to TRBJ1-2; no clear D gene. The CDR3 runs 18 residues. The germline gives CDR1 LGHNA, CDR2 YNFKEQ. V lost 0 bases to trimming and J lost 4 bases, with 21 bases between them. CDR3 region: CASSQEVIRYGEIYGYTF. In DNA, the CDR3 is TGTGCCAGCAGCCAAGAGGTGATAAGATACGGGGAGATCTATGGCTACACCTTC.

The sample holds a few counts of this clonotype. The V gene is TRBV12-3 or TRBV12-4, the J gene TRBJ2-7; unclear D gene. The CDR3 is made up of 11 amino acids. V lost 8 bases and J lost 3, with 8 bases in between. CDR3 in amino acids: CASGSDYEQYF. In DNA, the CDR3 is TGTGCCAGCGGCAGTGACTACGAGCAGTACTTC.

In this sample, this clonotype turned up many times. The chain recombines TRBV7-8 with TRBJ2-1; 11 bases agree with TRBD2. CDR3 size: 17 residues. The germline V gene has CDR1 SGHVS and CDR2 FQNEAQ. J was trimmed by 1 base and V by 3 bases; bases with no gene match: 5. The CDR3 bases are TGTGCCAGCAGCTTGATTCTAGCGGGAGGTTCCTACAATGAGCAGTTCTTC. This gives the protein CASSLILAGGSYNEQFF.

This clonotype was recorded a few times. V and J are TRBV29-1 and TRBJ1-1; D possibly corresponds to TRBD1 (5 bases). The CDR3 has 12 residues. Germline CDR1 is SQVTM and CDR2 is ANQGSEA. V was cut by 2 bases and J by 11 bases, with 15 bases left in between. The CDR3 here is CSVENPGEGAFF. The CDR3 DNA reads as TGCAGCGTTGAAAATCCGGGGGAGGGTGCTTTCTTT. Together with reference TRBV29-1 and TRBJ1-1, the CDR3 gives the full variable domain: SAVISQKPSRDICQRGTSLTIQCQVDSQVTMMFWYRQQPGQSLTLIATANQGSEATYESGFVIDKFPISRPNLTFSTLTVSNMSPEDSSIYLCSVENPGEGAFFGQGTRLTVV.